This T cell receptor (beta chain) originates from a study of blood T cell repertoires in COVID-19. Study-level background: T cells, B-cell-depleted T cells, or PBMCs supplied cDNA or gDNA.

The CDR3 runs to 19 residues. The trim removed 6 bases at V and 0 bases at J, leaving 13 bases unmatched. Germline assignment: CDR1 MRHNA and CDR2 SNTAGT. The method was immunoSEQ multiplex PCR; TCRdb's version includes in-frame clones alone and lacks a portion of them. Seen here are approximately 200,000 clones, 86% observed once, and the top ten hold 2.9%. The TCR sequence derives from a woman aged 25 to 39 with active or convalescent COVID-19. Sequencing input: peripheral blood. This sequence joins TRBV6-4 and TRBJ2-1; 11 nucleotides agree with TRBD2. CDR3 coding DNA: TGTGCCAGCAGCCCGAGACTAGCGGGGAGTCTGGTCTCCTACAATGAGCAGTTCTTC. This translates into CASSPRLAGSLVSYNEQFF.